Presented here are 5 T cell receptor beta chains from one specimen sequenced in a study of radiotherapy plus CTLA-4 blockade in lung cancer (dated by TCRdb to between 2017 and 2018). The library was generated by the immunoSEQ multiplex PCR assay. TCRdb provides this immuneACCESS table in a form limited to in-frame rearrangements. Some clones are lacking; in checked studies, under half of them reflect an unresolved V gene, and why the rest are absent is not known. The sample table holds 20,000 to 30,000 clones, of which over 70% were seen once. The leading ten clones occupy 20% to 25% of the sample. Specimen: peripheral blood, collected from a patient treated with radiotherapy plus ipilimumab. The receptor set was obtained from a human donor with non-small cell lung cancer that progressed on radiotherapy plus ipilimumab.

The CDR3 nucleotides read TGCGCCAGCACTCCGGGCTCTGCGGCCTACAATGAGCAGTTCTTC. This codes for CASTPGSAAYNEQFF. The chain has TRBV5-1 and TRBJ2-1; D remains unclear. V was pared by 6 bases and J by 2 bases, with 15 bases between. This CDR3 contains 15 residues. Germline CDR1 is SGHRS and CDR2 is YFSETQ.

V is TRBV6-6 and J is TRBJ2-7; D perhaps matches TRBD2 (6 bases). V was cut by 0 bases and J by 4 bases, with 10 bases left in between. Germline CDR1 reads MNHNY; CDR2 reads SVGAGI (reference sequence). The CDR3 has 14 residues. This chain's CDR3 is CASSYSGRLYEQYF. CDR3 nucleotides: TGTGCCAGCAGTTACTCTGGGAGGCTGTACGAGCAGTACTTC.

The V and J genes are TRBV2 and TRBJ2-1; D gene ambiguous. CDR1 is SNHLY, CDR2 FYNNEI, per germline. Trimming pared 5 bases from V and 13 bases from J, leaving 12 bases between. This CDR3 is built from 11 residues. Here the CDR3 reads CASSPRQTQFF. The CDR3 DNA is TGTGCCAGCAGTCCTCGGCAGACTCAGTTCTTC.

This chain joins TRBV7-8 and TRBJ1-5; the D gene is possibly TRBD1 (5 bases). The CDR3 sequence is 14 residues long. CDR1 is SGHVS and CDR2 is FQNEAQ in the germline V gene. Trimming pared 5 bases from V and 2 bases from J, leaving 10 bases between. The CDR3 coding sequence is TGTGCCAGCAGCCTGTCGGGGGGCAATCAGCCCCAGCATTTT. This encodes CASSLSGGNQPQHF.

The CDR3 nucleotides read TGTGCCAGCAGGCGACAGGATTCTCGCTATGGCTACACCTTC. Translating it yields CASRRQDSRYGYTF. This sequence joins TRBV28 and TRBJ1-2, with a tentative D call TRBD1 (6 bases). There are 14 residues in the CDR3. V shed 6 bases and J shed 4 bases, with 15 bases lying between them. Per the germline V gene, CDR1 is MDHEN and CDR2 is SYDVKM.